This TCR beta chain is drawn from a study of blood T cell repertoires in COVID-19. Libraries were prepared by immunoSEQ multiplex PCR; TCRdb keeps only in-frame clonotypes and omits some of them. The sample yields about 480,000 clones, roughly 88% seen once. Recovered status applied to Cohort 3 donors who had two consecutive negative PCRs. It also applied to those with clearance or with symptom resolution. The CDR3 is 13 residues long. The germline V and J ends were trimmed by 1 base and 7 bases, with 11 bases remaining between them. Germline assignment: CDR1 SGHTS and CDR2 YDEGEE. The sample taken for sequencing was PBMCs or T cells enriched from blood (not recorded which). The chain links TRBV5-8 to TRBJ2-5; D may be TRBD1 (6 bases). The clonotype comes from a woman between 40 and 55 years old who had recovered from COVID-19. In nucleotides, the CDR3 is TGTGCCAGCAGCTTGAGTTTCAGGGGGACCCAGTACTTC. It translates to CASSLSFRGTQYF.